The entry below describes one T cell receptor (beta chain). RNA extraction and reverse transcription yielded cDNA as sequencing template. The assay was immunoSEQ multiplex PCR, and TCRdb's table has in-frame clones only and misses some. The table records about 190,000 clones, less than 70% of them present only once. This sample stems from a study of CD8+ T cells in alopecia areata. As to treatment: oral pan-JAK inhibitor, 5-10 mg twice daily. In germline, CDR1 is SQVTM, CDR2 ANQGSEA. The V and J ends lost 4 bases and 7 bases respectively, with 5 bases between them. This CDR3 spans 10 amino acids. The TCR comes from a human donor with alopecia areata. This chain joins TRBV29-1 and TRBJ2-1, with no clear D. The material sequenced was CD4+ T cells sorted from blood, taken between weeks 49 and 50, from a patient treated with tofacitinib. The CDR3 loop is CSVAGNEQFF. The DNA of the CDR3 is TGCAGCGTTGCTGGGAATGAGCAGTTCTTC.